These 13 T cell receptor beta chains originate from one sample sequenced in a study of response to subunit inactivated influenza vaccine. TCRdb analysed the RT-PCR reads with MiXCR anew, one entry per CDR3 protein. This table holds about 540,000 distinct CDR3 sequences, 14% found once. The material sequenced was PBMCs from blood, taken approximately 12 days after vaccination. The receptors were gathered from a man in his forties or fifties who received an inactivated influenza vaccine.

DNA for the CDR3: TGTGCCAGCAGCCTGGACAGGGTTCTAAATAATTCACCCCTCCACTTT. Amino acid sequence: CASSLDRVLNNSPLHF. The V and J genes are TRBV7-2 and TRBJ1-6; 8 nucleotides line up with TRBD1. Germline CDR1 is SGHTA and CDR2 is FQGNSA. This CDR3 is built from 16 residues. Trimming took 5 bases from V and 5 from J; bases not matched to a gene: 8.

This clonotype occurred a few times. The rearrangement joins TRBV6-1 to TRBJ2-1, with D hard to call. Germline V gene sequence: CDR1 MNHNS, CDR2 SASEGT. V lost 6 bases and J lost 0, with 15 bases in between. This CDR3 is built from 16 residues. CDR3 loop: CASSPDPESSYNEQFF. Here the CDR3 DNA reads TGTGCCAGCAGCCCAGACCCCGAGAGCTCCTACAATGAGCAGTTCTTC.

The V call is TRBV13, the J call TRBJ2-2, with a tentative D call TRBD1 (5 bases). There are 16 residues in the CDR3. Germline CDR1 and CDR2: PRHDT and FYEKMQ (reference sequence). The ends were cut back, 5 bases at V and 6 bases at J, with 19 bases in the middle. CDR3 protein: CASSTPQGRKAGELFF. For the CDR3, the DNA is TGTGCCAGCAGCACCCCCCAGGGAAGGAAAGCCGGGGAGCTGTTTTTT.

This clonotype has a handful of counts. V and J are TRBV28 and TRBJ2-3; D might be TRBD2 (5 bases). V gave up 11 bases and J gave up 4 bases, with 19 bases separating them. CDR3 length: 14 amino acids. Germline V lookup: CDR1 MDHEN, CDR2 SYDVKM. This CDR3 is CAAKGGSGSDTQYF. In DNA form, the CDR3 reads TGTGCCGCCAAGGGCGGAAGCGGTTCAGATACGCAGTATTTT.

This clonotype has just a few counts. This chain connects TRBV29-1 to TRBJ2-3; no definite D call. The CDR3 sequence is 11 residues long. The ends were cut back, 7 bases at V and 4 bases at J, with 9 bases in the middle. Germline CDR1 SQVTM, CDR2 ANQGSEA. CDR3 in amino acids: CSATGADTQYF. The CDR3 DNA is TGCAGCGCGACGGGCGCAGATACGCAGTATTTT.

This clonotype was counted many times. Mismatch with germline at one junction end may stem from a read error. The chain recombines TRBV7-2 with TRBJ2-3; D is possibly TRBD2 (6 bases). Germline assignment: CDR1 SGHTA and CDR2 FQGNSA. There are 16 residues in the CDR3. CDR3: CASSIAAATMADTQYF. As DNA, the CDR3 is TGTGCCAGCAGCATAGCGGCGGCCACAATGGCAGATACGCAGTATTTT.

This clonotype was observed a handful of times. The chain employs TRBV12-3 or TRBV12-4 and TRBJ2-2; TRBD2 aligns across 12 bases. Unmatched junction bases numbered 7, after V lost 4 bases and J lost 7 bases. The CDR3 is 16 residues long. CDR3 in DNA: TGTGCCAGCAGTTCCGGGACTAGCGGGCTGGGCGGGGAGCTGTTTTTT. Protein sequence: CASSSGTSGLGGELFF.

V and J are TRBV5-1 and TRBJ1-5, with D hard to call. Trimming cost V 0 bases and J 2 bases, with 15 bases left between them. The CDR3 runs 17 residues. Per germline, CDR1 SGHRS and CDR2 YFSETQ. The CDR3 DNA reads TGCGCCAGCAGCTTGGGGCCGGCGGGAACGGGCAATCAGCCCCAGCATTTT. This sequence encodes CASSLGPAGTGNQPQHF.

This rearrangement joins TRBV27 to TRBJ2-1; D gene uncertain. This CDR3 region has 15 residues. Germline V lookup: CDR1 MNHEY, CDR2 SMNVEV (reference sequence). Trimming took off 2 bases at V and 1 base at J, with 9 bases between the two ends. The CDR3 sequence is CASSLSRVSYNEQFF. The CDR3 nucleotides are TGTGCCAGCAGTTTAAGTAGGGTATCCTACAATGAGCAGTTCTTC.

This clonotype has more than one count but fewer than ten. The rearrangement joins TRBV2 to TRBJ2-7; TRBD1 or TRBD2 may be the D gene (6 bases each). Germline CDR1 and CDR2: SNHLY and FYNNEI. V was trimmed by 4 bases and J by 3 bases, leaving 13 bases between them. The CDR3 loop spans 14 amino acids. In DNA form, the CDR3 reads TGTGCCAGCAGTGGAGGGGGGCACCTCTACGAGCAGTACTTC. This sequence encodes CASSGGGHLYEQYF.

At least ten counts were recorded for this clonotype. The J gene is TRBJ2-5, the V gene TRBV13; 8 positions agree with TRBD2. Unmatched junction bases numbered 5, after V lost 3 bases and J lost 5 bases. CDR1 is PRHDT and CDR2 is FYEKMQ in the germline V gene (reference sequence). The CDR3 totals 14 residues. CDR3 sequence reads: CASSFGTREETQYF. CDR3 in DNA: TGTGCCAGCAGCTTCGGGACTAGAGAGGAGACCCAGTACTTC.

This clonotype was counted many times. The V gene is TRBV6-2 or TRBV6-3, the J gene TRBJ2-4; possibly TRBD1 or TRBD2 for D (5 bases each). Per the germline V gene, CDR1 is MNHEY and CDR2 is SVGEGT. This CDR3 spans 12 amino acids. V was shortened by 7 bases and J by 8 bases, with 12 bases between the two germline ends. This chain's CDR3 is CASTTRGDIQYF. The CDR3 nucleotides are TGTGCCAGCACCACGAGGGGAGACATTCAGTACTTC.

This clonotype was recorded a few times. This chain joins TRBV7-9 and TRBJ1-3, with D unclear. Deletions cut 10 bases from V and 0 bases from J, with 10 bases between. This CDR3 region has 13 residues. Looked up from germline, CDR1 is SEHNR and CDR2 is FQNEAQ (reference sequence). The CDR3 loop is CAIQRLSGNTIYF. The CDR3 DNA reads as TGTGCCATTCAGCGGCTCTCTGGAAACACCATATATTTT.